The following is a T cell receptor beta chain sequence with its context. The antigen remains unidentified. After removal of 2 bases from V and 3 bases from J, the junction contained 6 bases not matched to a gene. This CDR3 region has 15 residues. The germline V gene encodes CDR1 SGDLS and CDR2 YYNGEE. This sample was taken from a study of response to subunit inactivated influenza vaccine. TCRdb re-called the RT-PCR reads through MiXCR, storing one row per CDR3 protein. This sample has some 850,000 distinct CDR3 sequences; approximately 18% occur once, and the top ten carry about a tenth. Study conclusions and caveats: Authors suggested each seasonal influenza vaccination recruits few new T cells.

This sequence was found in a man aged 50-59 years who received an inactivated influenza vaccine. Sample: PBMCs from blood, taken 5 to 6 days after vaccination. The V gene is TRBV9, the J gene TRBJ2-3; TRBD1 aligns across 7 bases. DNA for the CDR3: TGTGCCAGCAGCGTTGGGACAGCAGAAACAGATACGCAGTATTTT. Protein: CASSVGTAETDTQYF. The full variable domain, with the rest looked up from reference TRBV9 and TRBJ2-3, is DSGVTQTPKHLITATGQRVTLRCSPRSGDLSVYWYQQSLDQGLQFLIQYYNGEERAKGNILERFSAQQFPDLHSELNLSSLELGDSALYFCASSVGTAETDTQYFGPGTRLTVL.